This TCR beta chain stems from a study of STAT5B mutations in CD4+ large granular lymphocyte leukemia. Sequencing was performed with immunoSEQ multiplex PCR; in TCRdb, only in-frame clones are kept and a portion is missing. The sample lists 37,000 or so clones; 70% to 85% were seen once. For this clone: The antigen is undetermined.

Study-wide results and limits: Without putative leukemic clones, patient CD4-sorted repertoires remained more clonal than healthy CD4+ repertoires.

The germline V and J ends were trimmed by 1 base and 4 bases, with 13 bases remaining between them. From germline, CDR1 is SGHTA and CDR2 FQGNSA. CDR3 length equals 15 residues. The receptor was derived from a human donor in good health. Sequences were obtained from CD4+ T cells from blood buffy coats. The chain uses TRBV7-2 and TRBJ1-1; D perhaps matches TRBD1 (6 bases). The CDR3 bases are TGTGCCAGCAGCTTAGTAGGCAGGGGAGTCACTGAAGCTTTCTTT. Translated: CASSLVGRGVTEAFF. Together with reference TRBV7-2 and TRBJ1-1, the CDR3 gives the full variable domain: GAGVSQSPSNKVTEKGKDVELRCDPISGHTALYWYRQSLGQGLEFLIYFQGNSAPDKSGLPSDRFSAERTGGSVSTLTIQRTQQEDSAVYLCASSLVGRGVTEAFFGQGTRLTVV.